One T cell receptor beta chain is described in this entry. The sample holds a few counts of this clonotype. The antigen it recognizes is unknown. No qualities accompany the bases; no much larger clone lies one base away. The sample comes from a study of T cells in Graves' hyperthyroidism and ophthalmopathy (dated by TCRdb to between 2019 and 2020). Describing the broader study: A discovery cohort of about 96 patients, about 44 with Graves' ophthalmopathy and approximately 55 with stable Graves' hyperthyroidism, was used to find distinguishing TCR V-J signatures. Prospective prediction of ophthalmopathy was tested in an independent validation cohort of 18 to 20 hyperthyroidism patients and some 17 patients who later progressed to ophthalmopathy. The paper describes TCR Vbeta CDR3 sequencing of roughly 130 peripheral blood samples, made up of fewer than 50 ophthalmopathy patients, around 78 hyperthyroidism patients and roughly 17 progressor patients. Thyroid tissue and blood T-cell repertoires from about 6 Graves' hyperthyroidism patients were also compared in the study. For training and testing, the 100 or so patients in the discovery cohort were randomly divided in a 7:3 ratio. After sampling, hyperthyroidism patients received methimazole starting at 30 mg daily, and ophthalmopathy patients received high-dose intravenous methylprednisolone.

Paper-wide results and their limitations: In cross-validation, a model built on a 13 V-J signature told ophthalmopathy apart from stable hyperthyroidism with 85% to 90% sensitivity and about 81% specificity, and in testing the same model reached 80%/75%. In validation, progression to ophthalmopathy was predicted by the model with approximately 67% sensitivity and under 85% specificity, a median of roughly six months before onset. Most expanded thyroid clonotypes (frequency above 0.001) were also detected in blood, suggesting blood repertoires may reflect thyroid immune responses. Sample size was not statistically predetermined, and blinding of investigators to group allocation was not performed.

The CDR3 spans 14 residues, from the cysteine through the phenylalanine. The read is trimmed to its CDR3 DNA, 42 bases read in frame from base 1. CDR1 and CDR2, looked up from the germline V gene (reference sequence), are DFQATT and SNEGSKA. At the junction V is shortened by 5 bases and J by 2 bases; bases outside the gene matches: 5. Patients with uncontrolled infections, other autoimmune diseases, pregnancy or lactation were excluded. Diagnoses relied on clinical symptoms, serum thyroxine and TRAb, thyroid ultrasound and orbital computed tomography. Total RNA was extracted using Trizol reagent, and RNA quality was assessed on an Agilent 2100 Bioanalyzer. The TCR beta CDR3 regions were amplified from RNA transcripts. For the first round of RT-PCR on the TCR CDR3, the HTBI primer set was used together with the Qiagen OneStep RT-PCR kit. Libraries were constructed in a second round of multiplex PCR, after which size selection and purification were carried out. Libraries were sequenced paired-end with 100 bp reads on an Illumina HiSeq2000. Per the authors' processing: SOAPnuke was used to process the raw data, removing reads that contained adapters or uncalled bases, had a mean Phred below 15, or lacked an exact match to the constant primer or identifier. High-quality paired reads were merged using COPE v1.2.5, and each unique nucleotide sequence was defined as a clonotype. MiTCR v1.1 was used to align clonotypes to the IMGT TRBV, TRBD and TRBJ reference segments. The analysis was restricted to V-J combinations with a frequency above 0.0001, which together covered 99% to 99.2% of the repertoires. A TCS score was defined as the ratio of F50 (clonal expansion) to E x V (chaos), with BLOSUM62-based TCRdist applied between CDR3 peptides within each V-J. Welch's t-statistics and random forest reduced some 510 V-J features to about 12, which were used in a naive Bayes classifier (R e1071). The Morisita-Horn index was used to measure how similar the thyroid and blood repertoires were. TCRdb passed the public sequencing reads through fastp at Q25 and MiXCR, retaining productive beta sequences. Each CDR3 protein gets just one entry, which takes the most common genes and DNA from the rows behind it. The V and J calls and clone size are TCRdb's, not the authors'. The sample table contains 600,000 to 700,000 distinct CDR3 sequences; only one count was recorded for 45% of them. In total, the top ten clones hold more than 7% of the sample.

This TCR was sampled from an adult man with Graves' disease, either hyperthyroidism or ophthalmopathy (not recorded which). Source material: peripheral blood or thyroid tissue (not recorded which). The chain couples TRBV20-1 to TRBJ1-2; TRBD1 lines up with 10 middle nucleotides. The encoded CDR3 is CSAPGTGVNYGYTF. The sequenced DNA: TGCAGTGCTCCCGGGACAGGGGTCAACTATGGCTACACCTTC.